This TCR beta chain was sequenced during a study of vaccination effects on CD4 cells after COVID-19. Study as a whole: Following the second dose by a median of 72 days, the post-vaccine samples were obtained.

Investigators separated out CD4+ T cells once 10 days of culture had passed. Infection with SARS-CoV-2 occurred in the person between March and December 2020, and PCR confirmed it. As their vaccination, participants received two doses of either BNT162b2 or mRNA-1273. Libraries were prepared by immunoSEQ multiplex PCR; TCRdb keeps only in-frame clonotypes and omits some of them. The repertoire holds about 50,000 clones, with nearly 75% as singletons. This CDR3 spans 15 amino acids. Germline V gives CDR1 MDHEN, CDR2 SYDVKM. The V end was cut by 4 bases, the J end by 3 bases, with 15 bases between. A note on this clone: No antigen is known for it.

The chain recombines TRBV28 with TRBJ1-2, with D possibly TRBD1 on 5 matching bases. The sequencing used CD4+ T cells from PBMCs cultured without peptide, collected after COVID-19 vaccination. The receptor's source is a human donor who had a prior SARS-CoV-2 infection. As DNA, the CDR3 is TGTGCCAGCAGTTCCCGCATCGGGACTTACTATGGCTACACCTTC. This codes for CASSSRIGTYYGYTF.